This T cell receptor beta chain derives from a study of blood T cells in healthy people across ages. Study-level findings and limits: In older individuals, TCR beta diversity per million T cells was lower, falling roughly linearly with age. TCR beta diversity was tightly associated with the proportion of naive T cells.

This CDR3 is built from 15 residues. Trimming removed 6 bases from V and 6 bases from J; junction bases left unmatched: 9. Germline V gene data show CDR1 as MNHNS and CDR2 as SASEGT. In its sample, this clonotype was seen a few times. Its antigen is not known. For the second PCR, which ran for about 6 to 12 cycles, a sample-barcoded 5' primer and a J-beta primer mix were used. Each CDR3 protein is one row after TCRdb ran MiXCR on the 5' RACE reads. Of about 290,000 distinct CDR3 sequences in the sample, 25% to 30% were seen once. The sequenced sample consisted of blood. The TCR originated in a woman between 70 and 85 years old in good health. The chain joins TRBV6-1 to TRBJ2-1, with 9 bases identical to TRBD1. CDR3 in amino acids: CASRTDRGRGNEQFF. The CDR3 nucleotides are TGTGCCAGCAGGACGGACAGGGGAAGGGGCAATGAGCAGTTCTTC.